This TCR beta chain was identified during a study of OX40 agonist ivuxolimab in advanced cancers. Produced via immunoSEQ multiplex PCR; TCRdb's table is partial and in-frame only. Altogether 77,000 or so clones are present, 75% to 85% being singletons, with the ten largest covering approximately 5%. Patients with a history of autoimmune disease or on systemic immunosuppression were excluded. Germline values: CDR1 SEHNR, CDR2 FQNEAQ (reference sequence). CDR3 length: 16 amino acids. Trimming removed 5 bases from V and 5 bases from J; junction bases left unmatched: 10. The chain is built from TRBV7-9 and TRBJ2-5; 11 bases fit TRBD2. Sequencing used CD4+ or CD8+ T cells sorted from blood, obtained in a trial of the OX40 agonist ivuxolimab. This receptor was obtained from an adult with an advanced solid tumor such as melanoma, head and neck, liver or kidney cancer. The CDR3 DNA is TGTGCCAGCAGCCCTTCCGGACTAGCGGGTTTCGAGACCCAGTACTTC. Translation gives CASSPSGLAGFETQYF.